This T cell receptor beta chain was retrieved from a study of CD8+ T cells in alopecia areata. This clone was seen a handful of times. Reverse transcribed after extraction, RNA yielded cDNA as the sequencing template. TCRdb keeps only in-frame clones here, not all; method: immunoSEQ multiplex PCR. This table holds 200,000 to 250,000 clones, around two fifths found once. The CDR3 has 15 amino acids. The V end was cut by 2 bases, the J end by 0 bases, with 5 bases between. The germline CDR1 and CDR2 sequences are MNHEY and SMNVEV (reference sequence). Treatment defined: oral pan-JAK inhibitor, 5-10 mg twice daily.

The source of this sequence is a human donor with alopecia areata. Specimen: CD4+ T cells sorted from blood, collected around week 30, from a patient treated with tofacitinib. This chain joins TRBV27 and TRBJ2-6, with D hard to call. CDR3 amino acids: CASSLMSSGANVLTF. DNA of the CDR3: TGTGCCAGCAGTTTAATGAGCTCTGGGGCCAACGTCCTGACTTTC.